A selection of T cell receptor beta chains follows, all from one sample in a study of cytomegalovirus exposure and HLA in healthy donors. Generated by immunoSEQ multiplex PCR, the TCRdb table keeps only in-frame clones and is missing some. The data show around 130,000 clones, approximately 80% seen once. Material: PBMCs. These receptors all stem from a woman aged 35 to 49 in good health and CMV-seropositive. Both conserved end residues are part of each CDR3. The D gene is left open where the match is weak. Only some rows state a clone size, as once, few, many or a class for expanded clones.

len,v_gene,j_gene,d_gene,abundance,CDR3aa,CDR3nt
15,TRBV5-6,TRBJ2-1,TRBD2,.,CASGLGGGSYNEQFF,TGTGCCAGCGGCCTCGGCGGGGGCTCCTACAATGAGCAGTTCTTC
13,TRBV5-5,TRBJ2-3,.,.,CASSASSTDTQYF,TGTGCCAGCTCAGCGTCTAGCACAGATACGCAGTATTTT
16,TRBV10-3,TRBJ2-3,.,.,CAISESGQRGTDTQYF,TGTGCCATCAGTGAGTCGGGGCAAAGGGGCACAGATACGCAGTATTTT
14,TRBV29-1,TRBJ2-7,TRBD2,few,CSATGTSGRREQYF,TGCAGCGCGACCGGGACTAGCGGGAGGCGAGAGCAGTACTTC
19,TRBV7-9,TRBJ2-1,TRBD2,.,CASSSGLAGAQSSYNEQFF,TGTGCCAGCAGCTCGGGACTAGCGGGGGCGCAAAGCTCCTACAATGAGCAGTTCTTC
15,TRBV9,TRBJ1-2,TRBD1,.,CASSVTQGADYGYTF,TGTGCCAGCAGCGTCACACAGGGGGCTGACTATGGCTACACCTTC
13,TRBV4-2,TRBJ2-7,.,.,CASSHPGLHGQYF,TGTGCCAGCAGCCACCCCGGACTACACGGGCAGTACTTC
18,TRBV13,TRBJ2-3,TRBD1,.,CASSLGPTGTDSTDTQYF,TGTGCCAGCAGCTTAGGGCCCACCGGGACAGATAGCACAGATACGCAGTATTTT
14,TRBV9,TRBJ1-1,.,.,CASSVVGQHTEAFF,TGTGCCAGCAGCGTAGTGGGACAACACACTGAAGCTTTCTTT
13,TRBV6-1,TRBJ2-5,TRBD1,.,CASIRTGGETQYF,TGTGCCAGCATCAGGACAGGGGGTGAGACCCAGTACTTC
18,TRBV4-2,TRBJ2-1,TRBD2,.,CASSQDTGVAGLANEQFF,TGTGCCAGCAGCCAAGATACAGGAGTAGCGGGATTGGCGAATGAGCAGTTCTTC
14,TRBV14,TRBJ1-4,.,.,CASSQDGARGKLFF,TGTGCCAGCAGCCAAGATGGCGCCCGAGGAAAACTGTTTTTT
12,TRBV29-1,TRBJ1-2,.,.,CSVGGAEDGYTF,TGCAGCGTTGGTGGGGCAGAGGATGGCTACACCTTC
14,TRBV5-1,TRBJ1-1,.,few,CASSLWGEVTEAFF,TGCGCCAGCAGCTTGTGGGGGGAGGTCACTGAAGCTTTCTTT
14,TRBV18,TRBJ1-2,.,.,CASSPGTSNYGYTF,TGTGCCAGCTCACCCGGGACATCTAACTATGGCTACACCTTC
15,TRBV28,TRBJ2-5,TRBD2,few,CASSFTSGSQETQYF,TGTGCCAGCAGTTTCACTAGCGGGAGCCAAGAGACCCAGTACTTC
14,TRBV5-6,TRBJ1-1,TRBD1,.,CASSSTGYVAEAFF,TGTGCCAGCAGCTCGACAGGGTATGTCGCTGAAGCTTTCTTT
14,TRBV5-1,TRBJ1-4,.,.,CASSPTATNEKLFF,TGCGCCAGCAGCCCGACAGCAACTAATGAAAAACTGTTTTTT
14,TRBV6-4,TRBJ2-2,.,.,CASSSTRNTGELFF,TGTGCCAGCAGTTCCACAAGGAACACCGGGGAGCTGTTTTTT
14,TRBV18,TRBJ1-2,.,few,CASSPPGTSYGYTF,TGTGCCAGCTCACCACCGGGGACATCTTATGGCTACACCTTC
15,TRBV2,TRBJ2-2,.,.,CASNGGPRGTGELFF,TGTGCCAGCAATGGCGGGCCTCGGGGCACCGGGGAGCTGTTTTTT
12,TRBV5-8,TRBJ2-3,.,.,CASRRVGDTQYF,TGTGCCAGCCGCAGGGTTGGGGATACGCAGTATTTT
15,TRBV5-4,TRBJ1-1,TRBD1,.,CASRVRDRGPFEAFF,TGTGCCAGCAGGGTCCGGGACAGGGGGCCGTTTGAAGCTTTCTTT
13,TRBV5-1,TRBJ2-2,TRBD1,.,CASTEQGSGELFF,TGCGCCAGCACCGAACAGGGGTCCGGGGAGCTGTTTTTT
18,TRBV7-2,TRBJ2-3,TRBD2,.,CASSLVPGLAGVSDTQYF,TGTGCCAGCAGCTTAGTGCCGGGACTAGCGGGAGTATCAGATACGCAGTATTTT
13,TRBV28,TRBJ2-3,.,.,CASIGLGTDTQYF,TGTGCCAGCATTGGCCTGGGCACAGATACGCAGTATTTT
18,TRBV7-9,TRBJ2-5,.,.,CASSLAQGVGRGKETQYF,TGTGCCAGCAGCTTAGCTCAGGGAGTGGGCCGGGGGAAAGAGACCCAGTACTTC
15,TRBV6-5,TRBJ2-7,TRBD2,.,CASSPPERELGEQYF,TGTGCCAGCAGTCCCCCCGAGCGGGAGTTGGGGGAGCAGTACTTC
16,TRBV2,TRBJ2-1,TRBD2,once,CASSAGGGAIYNEQFF,TGTGCCAGCAGTGCTGGCGGGGGGGCAATTTACAATGAGCAGTTCTTC
13,TRBV4-1,TRBJ1-2,.,.,CASSPRPNYGYTF,TGCGCCAGCAGCCCGAGGCCTAACTATGGCTACACCTTC
16,TRBV28,TRBJ2-7,TRBD1,.,CASSLSNRDRALEQYF,TGTGCCAGCAGTTTATCCAACCGGGACAGGGCCCTCGAGCAGTACTTC
15,TRBV28,TRBJ2-7,TRBD1,.,CASSSWTGGSYEQYF,TGTGCCAGCAGTTCGTGGACAGGGGGCTCCTACGAGCAGTACTTC
13,TRBV7-9,TRBJ2-2,.,.,CASSLTSTGELFF,TGTGCCAGCAGCCTTACTAGCACCGGGGAGCTGTTTTTT
14,TRBV27,TRBJ2-7,.,.,CASSLGGSAYEQYF,TGTGCCAGCAGTTTAGGAGGGAGCGCCTACGAGCAGTACTTC
18,TRBV4-2,TRBJ2-7,TRBD2,.,CASSQDRGLAGVSYEQYF,TGTGCCAGCAGCCAAGATCGAGGACTAGCGGGCGTCTCCTACGAGCAGTACTTC
16,TRBV28,TRBJ2-7,.,.,CASSFWGTAGAYEQYF,TGTGCCAGCAGCTTTTGGGGGACAGCGGGCGCCTACGAGCAGTACTTC
14,TRBV25-1,TRBJ1-1,TRBD1,.,CASSAEGAWTEAFF,TGTGCCAGCAGTGCCGAGGGGGCATGGACTGAAGCTTTCTTT
14,TRBV7-9,TRBJ2-7,TRBD2,.,CASSSGLGGYEQYF,TGTGCCAGCAGCTCCGGACTAGGAGGCTACGAGCAGTACTTC
15,TRBV28,TRBJ1-1,.,.,CASSWVGGSGTEAFF,TGTGCCAGCAGTTGGGTGGGAGGGTCGGGCACTGAAGCTTTCTTT
14,TRBV5-6,TRBJ2-3,TRBD1,.,CASSSGQGADTQYF,TGTGCCAGCAGCTCCGGACAGGGTGCAGATACGCAGTATTTT